A single sample is the source of the 22 T cell receptor beta chains below, sequenced in a study of T cell responses to AZD1222 COVID-19 vaccine. Assay: immunoSEQ multiplex PCR; the TCRdb copy retains only in-frame clones and omits some. The repertoire holds roughly 130,000 clones, with about 90% as singletons. The sequencing used peripheral blood, collected on day 0 of AZD1222 vaccination. Receptor source: an adult in good health.

V gene TRBV29-1 combines with J gene TRBJ1-2; no clear D gene. V was clipped by 3 bases and J by 4 bases, with 9 bases between them. CDR1 is SQVTM and CDR2 is ANQGSEA in the germline V gene. The CDR3 totals 12 residues. CDR3 region: CSVEWQIYGYTF. The CDR3 nucleotides read TGCAGCGTTGAGTGGCAGATCTATGGCTACACCTTC.

This chain uses TRBV11-1 with TRBJ1-2, with D perhaps matching TRBD1 (5 bases). The V gene lost 5 bases and the J gene lost 5 bases, with 12 bases spanning the gap. The CDR3 sequence is 13 residues long. Per germline, CDR1 SGHAT and CDR2 FQDESV (reference sequence). CDR3 in DNA: TGTGCCAGCAGCCGGGGCGGGGTTTATGGCTACACCTTC. Its protein is CASSRGGVYGYTF. Full variable domain (missing parts from reference TRBV11-1 and TRBJ1-2): EAEVAQSPRYKITEKSQAVAFWCDPISGHATLYWYRQILGQGPELLVQFQDESVVDDSQLPKDRFSAERLKGVDSTLKIQPAELGDSAMYLCASSRGGVYGYTFGSGTRLTVV.

V and J are TRBV2 and TRBJ1-2; D remains ambiguous. V lost 8 bases to trimming and J lost 6 bases, with 16 bases between them. The germline CDR1 and CDR2 sequences are SNHLY and FYNNEI. CDR3 length: 13 residues. CDR3 protein: CASQARVRDGYTF. CDR3 DNA: TGTGCCAGCCAAGCCCGGGTTCGCGATGGCTACACCTTC.

The V and J genes are TRBV7-9 and TRBJ2-7, with TRBD1 matching 10 bases. V shed 1 base and J 7 bases; nucleotides not matched to a gene: 10. The germline V gene encodes CDR1 SEHNR and CDR2 FQNEAQ (reference sequence). CDR3 length: 16 amino acids. As DNA, the CDR3 is TGTGCCAGCAGCTTAGAAGACAGGGGGCGATTGGGGGAGCAGTACTTC. Protein: CASSLEDRGRLGEQYF.

This CDR3 reads CATSREGGEAFF. The CDR3, as DNA: TGTGCCACCAGCAGGGAGGGGGGTGAAGCTTTCTTT. The chain employs TRBV15 and TRBJ1-1, with TRBD1 as a possible D gene (6 bases). There are 12 residues in the CDR3. Germline CDR1 LNHNV, CDR2 YYDKDF (reference sequence). The ends were cut back, 3 bases at V and 7 bases at J, with 9 bases in the middle.

V gene TRBV5-4 combines with J gene TRBJ2-3, with D tentatively TRBD1 (5 bases). The V and J ends lost 2 bases and 6 bases respectively, with 19 bases between them. CDR3 length: 16 amino acids. Germline CDR1 reads SGHNT; CDR2 reads YYREEE (reference sequence). The CDR3 sequence is CASSFFQGKGSDTQYF. The DNA of the CDR3 is TGTGCCAGCAGCTTCTTTCAGGGTAAGGGCTCGGATACGCAGTATTTT.

The chain recombines TRBV10-3 with TRBJ2-1, with 16 bases lining up with TRBD2. The ends lost 4 bases at V and 4 bases at J; junction bases unmatched: 7. Germline assignment: CDR1 ENHRY and CDR2 SYGVKD. The CDR3 runs to 18 residues. The CDR3 region is CAISGGTSGRAPYNEQFF. DNA for the CDR3: TGTGCCATCAGTGGAGGGACTAGCGGGAGGGCCCCGTACAATGAGCAGTTCTTC.

The genes are TRBV19 and TRBJ1-4; D call uncertain. CDR1 and CDR2 from the germline V gene are LNHDA and SQIVND (reference sequence). V was clipped by 6 bases and J by 1 base, with 15 bases between them. CDR3 length: 16 residues. The CDR3 DNA follows: TGTGCCAGTAGGACCGGACGGACGGGAACTAATGAAAAACTGTTTTTT. It specifies CASRTGRTGTNEKLFF.

The V call is TRBV6-6, the J call TRBJ2-2, with 11 bases lining up with TRBD2. CDR1 MNHNY and CDR2 SVGAGI come from the germline V gene (reference sequence). The CDR3 length is 18 residues. V dropped 5 bases and J dropped 4; count of bases not matched to a gene: 12. The CDR3 sequence is CASSPRIAGGVGTGELFF. CDR3 sequence (DNA): TGTGCCAGCAGTCCCCGAATAGCGGGAGGGGTAGGCACCGGGGAGCTGTTTTTT.

The chain joins TRBV11-2 to TRBJ1-3; D remains ambiguous. There are 15 residues in the CDR3. The V end was cut by 5 bases, the J end by 3 bases, with 14 bases between. CDR1 is SGHAT, CDR2 FQNNGV, per germline. The CDR3 DNA reads as TGTGCCAGCAGCCGGACCCGCTTAAGTGGAAACACCATATATTTT. It codes for CASSRTRLSGNTIYF. The whole variable domain, filled in from reference TRBV11-2 and TRBJ1-3, reads EAGVAQSPRYKIIEKRQSVAFWCNPISGHATLYWYQQILGQGPKLLIQFQNNGVVDDSQLPKDRFSAERLKGVDSTLKIQPAKLEDSAVYLCASSRTRLSGNTIYFGEGSWLTVV.

The DNA for the CDR3 is TGTGCCAGCAGGGGGCAGATGAACACTGAAGCTTTCTTT. Protein product: CASRGQMNTEAFF. This rearrangement joins TRBV2 to TRBJ1-1; D is perhaps TRBD1 (5 bases). Per germline, CDR1 SNHLY and CDR2 FYNNEI. The germline V and J ends were trimmed by 6 bases and 0 bases, with 8 bases remaining between them. This CDR3 spans 13 amino acids.

This rearrangement joins TRBV24-1 to TRBJ2-1, with D tentatively TRBD2 (6 bases). V dropped 3 bases and J dropped 5 bases, with 13 bases sitting between them. In germline, CDR1 is KGHDR, CDR2 SFDVKD. This CDR3 comprises 15 residues. The CDR3 is CATSDRRWGDNEQFF. In nucleotides, the CDR3 is TGTGCCACCAGTGATAGGCGGTGGGGGGACAATGAGCAGTTCTTC.

The chain employs TRBV27 and TRBJ1-2; 10 nucleotides match TRBD1. This CDR3 spans 13 amino acids. V lost 6 bases to trimming and J lost 4 bases; unmatched junction nucleotides: 2. Germline values: CDR1 MNHEY, CDR2 SMNVEV (reference sequence). This chain's CDR3 is CASSRDRGYGYTF. CDR3 in DNA: TGTGCCAGCAGCCGGGACAGGGGCTATGGCTACACCTTC.

The chain couples TRBV7-8 to TRBJ1-5; weak D call: TRBD1 (6 bases). The CDR3 is 16 amino acids. Per germline, CDR1 SGHVS and CDR2 FQNEAQ. Trimming pared 0 bases from V and 2 bases from J, leaving 11 bases between. CDR3 sequence (DNA): TGTGCCAGCAGCTTAGCGGGGGCGCGGGGCAATCAGCCCCAGCATTTT. This sequence encodes CASSLAGARGNQPQHF.

This clone came up once. The gene calls are TRBV10-3 and TRBJ1-2, with D possibly being TRBD1 (5 bases). Germline V gives CDR1 ENHRY, CDR2 SYGVKD. Trimming took off 3 bases at V and 2 bases at J, with 7 bases between the two ends. The CDR3 totals 13 residues. The CDR3 DNA follows: TGTGCCATCAGTGACGGGGGGAACTATGGCTACACCTTC. It encodes CAISDGGNYGYTF.

The V gene is TRBV11-2, the J gene TRBJ1-2; D is unresolved. V was clipped by 6 bases and J by 2 bases, with 16 bases between them. In germline, CDR1 is SGHAT, CDR2 FQNNGV. The CDR3 is made up of 15 amino acids. The CDR3 bases are TGTGCCAGCAGTTCGATAGTCGGCCGAAACTATGGCTACACCTTC. It codes for CASSSIVGRNYGYTF.

This clone was detected only a few times. This chain uses TRBV28 with TRBJ1-6; no firm D call. V was clipped by 6 bases and J by 5 bases, with 8 bases between them. CDR3 length: 13 amino acids. CDR1 MDHEN and CDR2 SYDVKM come from the germline V gene. CDR3: CASRDLHNSPLHF. The CDR3 coding sequence is TGTGCCAGCAGAGACCTGCATAATTCACCCCTCCACTTT.

This clone was recorded only once. The V and J genes are TRBV6-5 and TRBJ2-1, with 8 positions matching TRBD2. This CDR3 region has 15 residues. The germline gives CDR1 MNHEY, CDR2 SVGAGI. The V gene end was trimmed by 2 bases and the J gene end by 6 bases; junction bases not matched to a gene: 6. The CDR3: CASSYLSGAGNEQFF. Written as DNA, the CDR3 is TGTGCCAGCAGTTACCTTAGCGGGGCGGGCAATGAGCAGTTCTTC.

This clone was counted a single time. The junction shows a germline mismatch at one end, possibly a read error. V gene TRBV2 combines with J gene TRBJ1-4; D is possibly TRBD1 (6 bases). In germline, CDR1 is SNHLY, CDR2 FYNNEI. The length of the CDR3 is 12 residues. The CDR3 DNA sequence: TGTGCCAGCAGTGGACAAGGCAGGGACATGGAATTT. Residues: CASSGQGRDMEF.

The chain links TRBV28 to TRBJ2-7, with 9 nucleotides matching TRBD1. This CDR3 is built from 15 residues. The germline gives CDR1 MDHEN, CDR2 SYDVKM. V lost 6 bases to trimming and J lost 3 bases; unmatched junction nucleotides: 9. The chain's CDR3 is CASRKDRGGFYEQYF. Written as DNA, the CDR3 is TGTGCCAGCAGGAAGGACAGGGGAGGGTTCTACGAGCAGTACTTC.

The rearrangement links TRBV9 to TRBJ1-1, with 9 bases matching TRBD1. Germline values: CDR1 SGDLS, CDR2 YYNGEE. Trimming at V came to 0 bases and at J to 3 bases, leaving 3 bases not matched to a gene. This CDR3 has 15 amino acids. The CDR3 reads CASSVVGQGYTEAFF. CDR3 sequence (DNA): TGTGCCAGCAGCGTAGTCGGACAGGGGTACACTGAAGCTTTCTTT.

The gene calls are TRBV11-3 and TRBJ1-2, with 9 nucleotides matching TRBD1. Trimming cost V 0 bases and J 4 bases; bases outside gene matches: 9. The CDR3 sequence is 17 residues long. The germline V gene has CDR1 SGHNT and CDR2 YENEEA. The CDR3 DNA sequence: TGTGCCAGCAGCTTAGATCCTCCGGGACAGGGCCCCTATGGCTACACCTTC. Its protein product is CASSLDPPGQGPYGYTF. Looking up the rest from reference TRBV11-3 and TRBJ1-2 gives the full variable domain: EAGVVQSPRYKIIEKKQPVAFWCNPISGHNTLYWYLQNLGQGPELLIRYENEEAVDDSQLPKDRFSAERLKGVDSTLKIQPAELGDSAVYLCASSLDPPGQGPYGYTFGSGTRLTVV.